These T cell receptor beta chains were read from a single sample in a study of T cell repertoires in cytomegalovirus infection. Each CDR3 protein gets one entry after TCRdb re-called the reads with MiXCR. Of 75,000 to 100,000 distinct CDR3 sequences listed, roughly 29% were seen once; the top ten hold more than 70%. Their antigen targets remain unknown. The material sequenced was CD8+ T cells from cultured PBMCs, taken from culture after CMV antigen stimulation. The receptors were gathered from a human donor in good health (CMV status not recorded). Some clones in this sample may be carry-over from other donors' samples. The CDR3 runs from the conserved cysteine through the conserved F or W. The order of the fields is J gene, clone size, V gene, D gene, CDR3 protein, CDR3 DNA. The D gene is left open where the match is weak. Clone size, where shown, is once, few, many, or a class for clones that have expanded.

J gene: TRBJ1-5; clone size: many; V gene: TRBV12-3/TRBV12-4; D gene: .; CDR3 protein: CASSLNFGGNQPQHF; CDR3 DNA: TGTGCCAGCAGCCTGAACTTTGGGGGCAATCAGCCCCAGCATTTT
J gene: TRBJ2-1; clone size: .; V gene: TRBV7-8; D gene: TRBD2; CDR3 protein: CASSYSSGGIYNAQFF; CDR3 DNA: TGTGCCAGCAGCTACTCTAGCGGGGGTATCTACAATGCGCAGTTCTTC
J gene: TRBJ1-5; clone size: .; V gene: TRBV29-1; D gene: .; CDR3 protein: CSAMNGYGNQPQHF; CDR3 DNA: TGCAGCGCGATGAACGGGTATGGAAATCAGCCCCAGCATTTT
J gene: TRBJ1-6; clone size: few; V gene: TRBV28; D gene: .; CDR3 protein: CASSFPRRGGRSSPLHF; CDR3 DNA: TGTGCCAGCAGCTTCCCTCGGAGGGGCGGCCGTAGTTCACCCCTCCACTTT
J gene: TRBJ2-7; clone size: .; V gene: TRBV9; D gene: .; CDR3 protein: CASSSRLGDSYEQYF; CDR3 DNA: TGTGCCAGCAGCTCAAGACTAGGCGATTCCTACGAGCAGTACTTC
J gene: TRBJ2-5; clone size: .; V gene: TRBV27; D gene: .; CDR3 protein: CASSLSMGGLETQYF; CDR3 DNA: TGTGCCAGCAGTTTATCGATGGGGGGCCTGGAGACCCAGTACTTC
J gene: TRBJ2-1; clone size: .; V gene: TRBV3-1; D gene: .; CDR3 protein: CASSQPGYHNEQFF; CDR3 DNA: TGTGCCAGCAGCCAACCGGGCTACCACAATGAGCAGTTCTTC
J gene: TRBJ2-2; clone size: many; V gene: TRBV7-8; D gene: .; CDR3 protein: CASSLGSPGYSTGELFF; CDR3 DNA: TGTGCCAGCAGCTTAGGATCCCCGGGTTACTCCACCGGGGAGCTGTTTTTT
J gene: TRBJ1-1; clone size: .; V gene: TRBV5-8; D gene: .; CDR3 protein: CASSGGTVTEAFF; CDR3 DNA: TGTGCCAGCAGCGGAGGGACCGTCACTGAAGCTTTCTTT
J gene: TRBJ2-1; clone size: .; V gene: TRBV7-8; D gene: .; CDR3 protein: CASSPLAASSYNEQFF; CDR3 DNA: TGTGCCAGCAGCCCCTTAGCGGCCAGCTCCTACAATGAGCAGTTCTTC
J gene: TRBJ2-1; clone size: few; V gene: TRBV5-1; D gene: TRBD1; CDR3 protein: CASLGDRESKQFF; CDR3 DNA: TGCGCCAGCTTGGGGGACAGGGAATCGAAGCAGTTCTTC
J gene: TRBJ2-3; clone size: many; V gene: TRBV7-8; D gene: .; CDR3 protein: CASSLADERFGVPDTQYF; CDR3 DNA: TGTGCCAGCAGCTTAGCAGACGAGCGGTTTGGAGTCCCAGATACGCAGTATTTT
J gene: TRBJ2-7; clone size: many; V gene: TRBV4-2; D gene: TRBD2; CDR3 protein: CASSQGGEGWQYF; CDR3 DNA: TGTGCCAGCAGCCAAGGCGGGGAGGGCTGGCAGTACTTC
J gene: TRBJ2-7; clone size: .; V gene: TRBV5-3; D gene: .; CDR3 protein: CASRSHSSYEQYF; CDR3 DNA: TGTGCCAGCAGAAGTCACAGCTCCTACGAGCAGTACTTC
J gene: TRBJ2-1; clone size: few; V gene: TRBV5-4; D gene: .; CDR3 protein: CASRLDSYNEQFF; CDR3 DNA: TGTGCCAGCCGCCTGGACTCCTACAATGAGCAGTTCTTC
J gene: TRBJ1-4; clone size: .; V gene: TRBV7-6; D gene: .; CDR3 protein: CASSPDRTNEKLFF; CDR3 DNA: TGTGCCAGCAGCCCAGATCGAACTAATGAAAAACTGTTTTTT
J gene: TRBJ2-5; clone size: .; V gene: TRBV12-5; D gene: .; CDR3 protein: CASGPLGLGETQYF; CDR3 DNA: TGTGCTAGTGGTCCGCTAGGGTTAGGGGAGACCCAGTACTTC
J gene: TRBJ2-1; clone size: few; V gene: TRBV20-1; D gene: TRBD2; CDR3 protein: CSARPLWAGGYNEQFF; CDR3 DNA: TGCAGTGCTAGACCCTTATGGGCGGGGGGATACAATGAGCAGTTCTTC
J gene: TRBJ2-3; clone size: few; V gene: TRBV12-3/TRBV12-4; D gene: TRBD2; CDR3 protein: CASSPLAGGGDTQYF; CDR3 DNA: TGTGCCAGCAGTCCACTAGCGGGGGGCGGGGATACGCAGTATTTT
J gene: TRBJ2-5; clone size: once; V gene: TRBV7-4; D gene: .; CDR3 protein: CASSLPPWETQYF; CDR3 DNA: TGTGCCAGCAGCTTACCTCCATGGGAGACCCAGTACTTC
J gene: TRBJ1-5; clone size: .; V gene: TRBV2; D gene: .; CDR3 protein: CASMGEVGQPQHF; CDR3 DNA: TGTGCCAGCATGGGGGAGGTTGGACAGCCCCAGCATTTT
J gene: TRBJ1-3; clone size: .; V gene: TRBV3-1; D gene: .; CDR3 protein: CASSLDSNSGNTIYF; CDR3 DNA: TGTGCCAGCAGCCTCGACAGTAACTCTGGAAACACCATATATTTT
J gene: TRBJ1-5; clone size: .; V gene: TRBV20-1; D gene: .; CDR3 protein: CSAIGGSNQPQHF; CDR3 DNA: TGCAGTGCTATTGGGGGAAGCAATCAGCCCCAGCATTTT
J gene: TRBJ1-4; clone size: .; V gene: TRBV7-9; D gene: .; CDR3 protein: CASSPQTSVVEKLFF; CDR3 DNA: TGTGCCAGCAGCCCTCAGACGTCGGTCGTTGAAAAACTGTTTTTT
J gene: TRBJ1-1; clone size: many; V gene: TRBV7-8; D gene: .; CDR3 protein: CASSFSPGLNTEAFF; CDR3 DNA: TGTGCCAGCAGCTTTTCCCCGGGGCTGAACACTGAAGCTTTCTTT
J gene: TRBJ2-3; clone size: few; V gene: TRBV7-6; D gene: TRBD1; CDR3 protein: CASSFILGDRGQTDTQYF; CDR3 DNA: TGTGCCAGCAGCTTCATCCTAGGGGACAGGGGGCAAACAGATACGCAGTATTTT
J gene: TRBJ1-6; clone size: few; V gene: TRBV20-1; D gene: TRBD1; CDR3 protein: CSARDRGPSSYNSPLHF; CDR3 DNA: TGCAGTGCCAGGGACAGGGGCCCGAGCTCCTATAATTCACCCCTCCACTTT
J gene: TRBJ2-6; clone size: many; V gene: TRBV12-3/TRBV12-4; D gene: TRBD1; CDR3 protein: CASTGPGTGGSGANVLTF; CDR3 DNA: TGTGCCAGCACCGGACCCGGGACAGGGGGGTCTGGGGCCAACGTCCTGACTTTC
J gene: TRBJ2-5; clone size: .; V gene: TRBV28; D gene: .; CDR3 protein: CASSRDRLYSGAGFVETQYF; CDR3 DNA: TGTGCCAGCAGCCGGGACAGATTATATAGCGGGGCGGGTTTTGTGGAGACCCAGTACTTC
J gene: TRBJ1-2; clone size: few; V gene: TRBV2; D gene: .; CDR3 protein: CASSPRTDNYGYTF; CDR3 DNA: TGTGCCAGCAGCCCCAGGACAGATAACTATGGCTACACCTTC
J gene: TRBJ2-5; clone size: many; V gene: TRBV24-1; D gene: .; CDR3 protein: CATSDLRGAETQYF; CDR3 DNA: TGTGCCACCAGTGATTTGAGAGGGGCAGAGACCCAGTACTTC
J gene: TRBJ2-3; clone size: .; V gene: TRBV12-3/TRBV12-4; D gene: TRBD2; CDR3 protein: CASSPSGSTDTQYF; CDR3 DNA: TGTGCCAGCAGTCCTAGCGGGAGCACAGATACGCAGTATTTT
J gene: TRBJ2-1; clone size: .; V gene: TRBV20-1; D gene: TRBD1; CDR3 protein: CSASGQVYNEQFF; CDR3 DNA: TGCAGTGCTTCGGGACAGGTATACAATGAGCAGTTCTTC